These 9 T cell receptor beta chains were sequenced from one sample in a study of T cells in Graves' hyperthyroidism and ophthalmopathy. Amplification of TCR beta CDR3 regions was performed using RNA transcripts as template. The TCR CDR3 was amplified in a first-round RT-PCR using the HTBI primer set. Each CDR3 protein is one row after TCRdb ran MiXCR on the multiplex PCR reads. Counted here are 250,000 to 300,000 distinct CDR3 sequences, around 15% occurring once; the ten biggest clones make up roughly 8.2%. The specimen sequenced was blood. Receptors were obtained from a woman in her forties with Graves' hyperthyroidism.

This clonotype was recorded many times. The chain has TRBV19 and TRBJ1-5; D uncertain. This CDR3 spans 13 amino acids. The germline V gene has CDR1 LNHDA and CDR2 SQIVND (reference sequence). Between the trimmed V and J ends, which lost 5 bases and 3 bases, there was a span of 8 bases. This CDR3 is CASSLQFNQPQHF. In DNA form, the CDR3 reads TGTGCCAGTAGTCTTCAGTTCAATCAGCCCCAGCATTTT.

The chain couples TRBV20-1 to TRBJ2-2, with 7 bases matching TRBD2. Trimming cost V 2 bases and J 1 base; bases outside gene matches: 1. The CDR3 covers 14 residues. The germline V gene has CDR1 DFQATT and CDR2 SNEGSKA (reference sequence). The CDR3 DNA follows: TGCAGTGCTAGACGGACTAGGAACACCGGGGAGCTGTTTTTT. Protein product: CSARRTRNTGELFF.

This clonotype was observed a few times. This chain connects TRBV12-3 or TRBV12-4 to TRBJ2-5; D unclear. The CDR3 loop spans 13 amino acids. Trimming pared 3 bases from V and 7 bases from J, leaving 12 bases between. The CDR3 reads CASSFLGSGTQYF. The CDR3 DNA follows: TGTGCCAGCAGTTTTTTAGGGTCCGGGACCCAGTACTTC.

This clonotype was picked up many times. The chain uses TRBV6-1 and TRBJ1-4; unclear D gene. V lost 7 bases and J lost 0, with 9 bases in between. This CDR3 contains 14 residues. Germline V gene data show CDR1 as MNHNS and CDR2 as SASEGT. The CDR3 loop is CASKPTATNEKLFF. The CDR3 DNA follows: TGTGCCAGCAAACCCACAGCAACTAATGAAAAACTGTTTTTT.

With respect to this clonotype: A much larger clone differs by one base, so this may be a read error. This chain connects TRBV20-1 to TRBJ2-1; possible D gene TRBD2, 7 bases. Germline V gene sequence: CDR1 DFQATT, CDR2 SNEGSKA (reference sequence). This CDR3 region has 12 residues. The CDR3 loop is CSVWEGGNEKFF. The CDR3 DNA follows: TGCAGTGTATGGGAGGGGGGCAATGAGAAGTTCTTC.

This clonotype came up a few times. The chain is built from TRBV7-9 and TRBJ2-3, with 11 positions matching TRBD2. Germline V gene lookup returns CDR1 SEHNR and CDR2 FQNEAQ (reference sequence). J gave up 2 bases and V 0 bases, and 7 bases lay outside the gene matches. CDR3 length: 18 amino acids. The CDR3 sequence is CASSLAGGGLADTDTQYF. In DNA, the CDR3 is TGTGCCAGCAGCTTAGCCGGGGGGGGACTAGCGGACACAGATACGCAGTATTTT.

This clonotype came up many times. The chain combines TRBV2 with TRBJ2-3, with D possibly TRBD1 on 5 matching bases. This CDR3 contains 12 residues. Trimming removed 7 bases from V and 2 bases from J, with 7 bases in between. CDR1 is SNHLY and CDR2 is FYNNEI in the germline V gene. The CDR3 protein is CASKGFTDTQYF. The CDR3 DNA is TGTGCCAGCAAGGGGTTCACAGATACGCAGTATTTT.

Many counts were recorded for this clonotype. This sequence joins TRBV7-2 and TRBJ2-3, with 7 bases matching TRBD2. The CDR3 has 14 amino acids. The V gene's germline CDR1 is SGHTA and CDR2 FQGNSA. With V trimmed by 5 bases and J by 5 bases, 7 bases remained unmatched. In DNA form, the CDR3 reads TGTGCCAGCAGCGCAAGCGGGACGGTAGATACGCAGTATTTT. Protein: CASSASGTVDTQYF.

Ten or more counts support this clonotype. The CDR3 loop reads CASSRTDSGYNEQFF. The CDR3 DNA reads TGTGCCAGCAGCCGTACGGATTCGGGCTACAATGAGCAGTTCTTC. V usage is TRBV11-2 and J usage is TRBJ2-1; D gene uncertain. The ends were cut back, 5 bases at V and 3 bases at J, with 14 bases in the middle. Germline V CDR1 and CDR2: SGHAT, FQNNGV. The CDR3 consists of 15 residues.